These 27 T cell receptor beta chains were all obtained from the same sample, sequenced in a study of blood T cell repertoires in COVID-19. The method was immunoSEQ multiplex PCR; TCRdb's version includes in-frame clones alone and lacks a portion of them. The sample shows about 100,000 clones, approximately 86% of them seen only once. The sample comprised peripheral blood. Every receptor here comes from a woman aged 55-70 years with acute or convalescent COVID-19.

Here the CDR3 reads CASSYSLGTDYGYTF. CDR3 coding DNA: TGTGCCAGCAGTTACAGTCTGGGGACAGACTATGGCTACACCTTC. V and J are TRBV6-6 and TRBJ1-2; 7 nucleotides match TRBD1. This CDR3 is built from 15 residues. The junction had 6 bases not matched to a gene; V was cut back by 2 bases and J by 3 bases. Germline CDR1 MNHNY, CDR2 SVGAGI (reference sequence).

The chain carries TRBV3-1 (or the pseudogene TRBV3-2) and TRBJ2-1, with 7 bases aligning to TRBD2. V trimming: 2 bases; J trimming: 7 bases; junction bases outside the gene matches: 8. The CDR3 sequence is 15 residues long. Germline values: CDR1 LGHDT, CDR2 YNNKEL (reference sequence). CDR3 DNA sequence: TGTGCCAGCAGCCAACTTGCGGGAGCGGGGAATGAGCAGTTCTTC. It translates to CASSQLAGAGNEQFF.

This clone was found once. J is TRBJ1-4 and V is TRBV12-3 or TRBV12-4; TRBD1 matches at 7 bases. The V gene end was trimmed by 5 bases and the J gene end by 8 bases; junction bases not matched to a gene: 5. The CDR3 runs to 13 residues. The CDR3 coding sequence is TGTGCCAGCAGTCCAGGGGGGCTGGAAAAACTGTTTTTT. Translating it yields CASSPGGLEKLFF.

This clone was observed a single time. For the CDR3, the DNA is TGTGCCAGCAGCCAAAGGGTGGTAGCGGGATCGTTGAGGGAGCAGTACTTC. The encoded protein is CASSQRVVAGSLREQYF. The V gene is TRBV3-1 (or the pseudogene TRBV3-2), the J gene TRBJ2-7; 8 bases agree with TRBD2. Germline values: CDR1 LGHDT, CDR2 YNNKEL (reference sequence). The CDR3 has 17 residues. The V and J ends lost 2 bases and 7 bases, in that order; junction bases with no gene match: 16.

V usage is TRBV14 and J usage is TRBJ2-5, with a possible D match to TRBD1 (5 bases). With 4 bases removed from V and 4 bases from J, the gap between germline ends came to 13 bases. The germline CDR1 and CDR2 sequences are SGHDN and FVKESK. The CDR3 spans 14 residues. The CDR3 sequence: CASSRGAPPETQYF. The CDR3 DNA reads TGTGCCAGCAGCCGGGGCGCGCCTCCAGAGACCCAGTACTTC.

V gene TRBV19 combines with J gene TRBJ2-5; 9 bases align to TRBD2. Germline V CDR1 and CDR2: LNHDA, SQIVND (reference sequence). The CDR3 runs to 15 residues. With 2 bases clipped from V and 2 bases from J, the junction kept 3 bases outside the gene matches. The CDR3 is CASSILAGLQETQYF. In DNA, the CDR3 is TGTGCCAGTAGTATACTAGCGGGGTTACAAGAGACCCAGTACTTC. Filled out from reference TRBV19 and TRBJ2-5, the complete variable domain reads DGGITQSPKYLFRKEGQNVTLSCEQNLNHDAMYWYRQDPGQGLRLIYYSQIVNDFQKGDIAEGYSVSREKKESFPLTVTSAQKNPTAFYLCASSILAGLQETQYFGPGTRLLVL.

This clone came up a few times. The sample holds other DNA sequences that translate to the same CDR3. This CDR3 is CASSLGAGEQYV. In DNA form, the CDR3 reads TGTGCCAGCAGCTTGGGGGCGGGAGAGCAGTACGTC. The chain uses TRBV5-4 and TRBJ2-7; perhaps TRBD2 as D (6 bases). Germline V gene data show CDR1 as SGHNT and CDR2 as YYREEE (reference sequence). The length of the CDR3 is 12 residues. V was pared by 0 bases and J by 7 bases, with 8 bases between.

This clone was detected once. This chain connects TRBV9 to TRBJ2-1, with 7 bases lining up with TRBD2. The CDR3 length is 15 residues. The V gene end was trimmed by 0 bases and the J gene end by 3 bases; junction bases not matched to a gene: 3. In germline, CDR1 is SGDLS, CDR2 YYNGEE. CDR3: CASSVGEGRYNEQFF. The CDR3 nucleotides are TGTGCCAGCAGCGTAGGGGAGGGCCGCTACAATGAGCAGTTCTTC.

The rearrangement uses TRBV5-1 and TRBJ2-2; 9 nucleotides align to TRBD2. The CDR3 extends over 16 amino acids. Unmatched junction bases numbered 8, after V lost 4 bases and J lost 4 bases. Germline loops: CDR1 SGHRS, CDR2 YFSETQ. CDR3 coding DNA: TGCGCCAGCAGCCTGGCGGGGGGGAGTGGCACCGGGGAGCTGTTTTTT. It encodes CASSLAGGSGTGELFF.

The rearrangement uses TRBV6-5 and TRBJ1-1; no clear D gene. The length of the CDR3 is 16 residues. Between the trimmed V and J ends, which lost 1 base and 0 bases, there was a span of 12 bases. CDR1 is MNHEY and CDR2 is SVGAGI in the germline V gene. Here the CDR3 DNA reads TGTGCCAGCAGTTACTACAGTGGGCCGATGAACACTGAAGCTTTCTTT. It specifies CASSYYSGPMNTEAFF.

V is TRBV7-2 and J is TRBJ2-2; D remains ambiguous. Between the trimmed V and J ends, which lost 8 bases and 0 bases, there was a span of 10 bases. The CDR3 runs 14 residues. The germline gives CDR1 SGHTA, CDR2 FQGNSA. Written as DNA, the CDR3 is TGTGCCAGCTCCTGGCGGTCGAACACCGGGGAGCTGTTTTTT. Protein: CASSWRSNTGELFF.

The J gene is TRBJ1-6, the V gene TRBV5-1, with D possibly being TRBD1 (5 bases). Germline values: CDR1 SGHRS, CDR2 YFSETQ. The length of the CDR3 is 16 residues. Trimming removed 0 bases from V and 10 bases from J, with 17 bases in between. The CDR3, as DNA: TGCGCCAGCAGCTTGGCGGCAGCCCAGGGTGAATCACCCCTCCACTTT. Residues: CASSLAAAQGESPLHF.

This clone was seen once. The V call is TRBV11-3, the J call TRBJ1-2, with D tentatively TRBD1 (5 bases). This CDR3 region has 13 residues. The germline V gene has CDR1 SGHNT and CDR2 YENEEA. Trimming pared 0 bases from V and 6 bases from J, leaving 8 bases between. The CDR3, as DNA: TGTGCCAGCAGCTTAGACAGGGAGGATGGCTACACCTTC. Protein: CASSLDREDGYTF. The complete variable domain, with remaining parts taken from reference TRBV11-3 and TRBJ1-2, reads EAGVVQSPRYKIIEKKQPVAFWCNPISGHNTLYWYLQNLGQGPELLIRYENEEAVDDSQLPKDRFSAERLKGVDSTLKIQPAELGDSAVYLCASSLDREDGYTFGSGTRLTVV.

J is TRBJ1-1 and V is TRBV11-1; no clear D gene. CDR3 length: 13 amino acids. The V gene's germline CDR1 is SGHAT and CDR2 FQDESV (reference sequence). With 1 base removed from V and 7 bases from J, the gap between germline ends came to 10 bases. CDR3 nucleotide sequence: TGTGCCAGCAGCTTAGACAGCAGAAGTGAAGCTTTCTTT. Amino acid sequence: CASSLDSRSEAFF.

This clone appeared a few times. The J gene is TRBJ1-1, the V gene TRBV29-1; TRBD1 is a possible D gene (5 bases). CDR1 is SQVTM, CDR2 ANQGSEA, per germline. This CDR3 region has 13 residues. Trimming removed 6 bases at V and 3 bases at J, with 14 bases between. CDR3 bases: TGCAGCGTGGGGGACGGAGGGCACACTGAAGCTTTCTTT. It yields the protein CSVGDGGHTEAFF.

V and J are TRBV19 and TRBJ2-5, with 7 bases that match TRBD2. Germline V gene sequence: CDR1 LNHDA, CDR2 SQIVND (reference sequence). The CDR3 is made up of 15 amino acids. V lost 5 bases to trimming and J lost 11 bases; unmatched junction nucleotides: 17. This CDR3 reads CASSSIRGVGGVQYF. DNA of the CDR3: TGTGCCAGTAGTTCTATACGCGGCGTGGGAGGGGTACAGTACTTC.

The chain recombines TRBV19 with TRBJ1-5; no clear D. The CDR3 extends over 15 amino acids. The germline V gene has CDR1 LNHDA and CDR2 SQIVND (reference sequence). Trimming left V 0 bases short and J 3 bases short, with 9 bases between. The CDR3 is CASSIERAVNQPQHF. The CDR3 DNA follows: TGTGCCAGTAGTATAGAGCGGGCAGTCAATCAGCCCCAGCATTTT.

The chain couples TRBV29-1 to TRBJ1-1; D gene uncertain. This CDR3 comprises 11 residues. In germline, CDR1 is SQVTM, CDR2 ANQGSEA. The CDR3 region is CRVTVNTEAFF. CDR3 nucleotides: TGCAGAGTAACGGTGAACACTGAAGCTTTCTTT.

The rearrangement joins TRBV2 to TRBJ2-1; 14 bases are a match to TRBD2. The CDR3 extends over 15 amino acids. Trimming cost V 6 bases and J 7 bases; bases outside gene matches: 5. CDR1 is SNHLY and CDR2 is FYNNEI in the germline V gene. CDR3 coding DNA: TGTGCCAGCAGAGGGACTAGCGGGAGTGGGAATGAGCAGTTCTTC. Translating gives CASRGTSGSGNEQFF.

This clone has only one observation. The chain joins TRBV9 to TRBJ1-2; maybe TRBD1 (5 bases). The CDR3 runs to 14 residues. The germline CDR1 and CDR2 sequences are SGDLS and YYNGEE. Deletions cut 0 bases from V and 0 bases from J, with 6 bases between. The CDR3 here is CASSVGTTNYGYTF. CDR3 DNA: TGTGCCAGCAGCGTAGGGACAACTAACTATGGCTACACCTTC.

The CDR3 region has the DNA TGCGCCAGCAGTAGATCAGGGGACACTGAAGCTTTCTTT. Residues: CASSRSGDTEAFF. The chain recombines TRBV10-1 with TRBJ1-1; maybe TRBD1 (6 bases). The CDR3 consists of 13 residues. Trimming stripped 5 bases from V and 3 bases from J, with 10 bases between. Germline CDR1 is WNHNN and CDR2 is SYGVQD (reference sequence).

Details on this clone: The sample contains more than one DNA sequence encoding this CDR3. V usage is TRBV6-5 and J usage is TRBJ2-2; D possibly corresponds to TRBD1 (7 bases). Between the trimmed V and J ends, which lost 2 bases and 4 bases, there was a span of 8 bases. The germline V gene has CDR1 MNHEY and CDR2 SVGAGI. The CDR3 loop spans 14 amino acids. The CDR3 sequence: CASSYQGGTGELFF. CDR3 coding DNA: TGTGCCAGCAGTTACCAGGGGGGCACCGGGGAGCTGTTTTTT.

The chain is built from TRBV10-3 and TRBJ2-2; a possible D gene is TRBD1 (6 bases). CDR3 size: 15 residues. Between the trimmed V and J ends, which lost 4 bases and 6 bases, there was a span of 15 bases. CDR1 ENHRY and CDR2 SYGVKD come from the germline V gene. CDR3 nucleotides: TGTGCCATCAGTGTCAACGTAGGGGGACCCGGGGAGCTGTTTTTT. Its protein product is CAISVNVGGPGELFF.

About this clone itself: The same CDR3 also results from other DNA sequences found in this sample. This chain uses TRBV3-1 (or the pseudogene TRBV3-2) with TRBJ2-3; D is possibly TRBD1 (5 bases). Germline V CDR1 and CDR2: LGHDT, YNNKEL (reference sequence). Between the trimmed V and J ends, which lost 1 base and 1 base, there was a span of 6 bases. This CDR3 has 14 amino acids. The CDR3 here is CASSQGRGTDTQYF. As DNA, the CDR3 is TGTGCCAGCAGCCAAGGCAGGGGCACAGATACGCAGTATTTT.

CDR3 region: CASSPGVGVGNQPQHF. CDR3 sequence (DNA): TGTGCCAGCAGCCCGGGGGTCGGGGTCGGGAATCAGCCCCAGCATTTT. V is TRBV7-9 and J is TRBJ1-5, with TRBD1 as a possible D gene (5 bases). The CDR3 is made up of 16 amino acids. Trimming stripped 5 bases from V and 4 bases from J, with 18 bases between. Per the germline V gene, CDR1 is SEHNR and CDR2 is FQNEAQ (reference sequence).

The gene calls are TRBV9 and TRBJ2-7; the D is unclear. The CDR3 sequence is 13 residues long. Trimming stripped 4 bases from V and 2 bases from J, with 10 bases between. CDR1 and CDR2 from the germline V gene are SGDLS and YYNGEE. CDR3 loop: CASSPGAAYEQYF. CDR3 DNA: TGTGCCAGCAGCCCCGGAGCCGCCTACGAGCAGTACTTC.

The rearrangement joins TRBV18 to TRBJ1-5; TRBD1 might be the D (6 bases). This CDR3 has 13 amino acids. V lost 5 bases and J lost 4, with 9 bases in between. The germline V gene encodes CDR1 KGHSH and CDR2 LQKENI. CDR3 sequence reads: CASSGDMNQPQHF. The CDR3 nucleotides read TGTGCCAGCTCAGGGGACATGAATCAGCCCCAGCATTTT.